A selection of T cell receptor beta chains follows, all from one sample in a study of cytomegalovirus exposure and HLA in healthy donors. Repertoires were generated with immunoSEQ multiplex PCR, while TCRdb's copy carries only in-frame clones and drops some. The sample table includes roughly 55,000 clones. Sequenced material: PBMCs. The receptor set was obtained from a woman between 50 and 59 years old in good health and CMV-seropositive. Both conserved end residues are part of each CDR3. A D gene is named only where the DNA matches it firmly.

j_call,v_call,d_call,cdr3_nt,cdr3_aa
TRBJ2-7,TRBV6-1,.,TGTGCCAGCAGTGAATCGTCTGCGGGCTACGAGCAGTACTTC,CASSESSAGYEQYF
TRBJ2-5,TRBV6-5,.,TGTGCCAGCAGTTTTACGGGGTACTCGCCCCAAGAGACCCAGTACTTC,CASSFTGYSPQETQYF
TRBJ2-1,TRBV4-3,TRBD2,TGCGCCAGCAGCCCCACTAGCGGGTGGGATGAGCAGTTCTTC,CASSPTSGWDEQFF
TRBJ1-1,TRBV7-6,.,TGTGCCAGCCGGAACACTGGCTTCAGAGGCACTGAAGCTTTCTTT,CASRNTGFRGTEAFF
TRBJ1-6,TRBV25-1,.,TGTGCCAGCAGAGGCAGTGCGGAGTCACCCCTCCACTTT,CASRGSAESPLHF
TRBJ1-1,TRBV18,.,TGTGCCAGCTCACCACAAGGACCTAGGGGCACTGAAGCTTTCTTT,CASSPQGPRGTEAFF
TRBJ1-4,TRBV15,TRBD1,TGTGCCACCAGCAGACAAAACAGGGGAGAAAAACTGTTTTTT,CATSRQNRGEKLFF
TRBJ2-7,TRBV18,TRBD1,TGTGCCAGCTCACCAGTCAGACAGGGCGCCTACGAGCAGTACTTC,CASSPVRQGAYEQYF
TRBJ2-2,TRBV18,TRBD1,TGTGCCAGCTCACCGCTCTCGACAGGGCGGTCGGACACCGGGGAGCTGTTTTTT,CASSPLSTGRSDTGELFF
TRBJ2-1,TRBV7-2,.,TGTGCCAGCAGCTTAAGGGGCGAGCAGTTCTTC,CASSLRGEQFF
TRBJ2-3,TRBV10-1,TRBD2,TGCGCCAGCAGTGAGTCCGGGGGGGCCTCCCCAGATACGCAGTATTTT,CASSESGGASPDTQYF
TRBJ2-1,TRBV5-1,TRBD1,TGCGCCAGCAGCTTCACCGGGACAGGGTTGGCCTACAATGAGCAGTTCTTC,CASSFTGTGLAYNEQFF
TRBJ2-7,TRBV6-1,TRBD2,TGTGCCAGCAGTGAAGGGATTAGCGGGAAGGGCGAGCAGTACTTC,CASSEGISGKGEQYF
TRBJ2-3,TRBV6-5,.,TGTGCCAGCAGTTACAACGTCCGCGGCACAGATACGCAGTATTTT,CASSYNVRGTDTQYF
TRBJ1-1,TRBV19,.,TGTGCCAGTAGAGGCCGACAGACGAACACTGAAGCTTTCTTT,CASRGRQTNTEAFF
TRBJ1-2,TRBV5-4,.,TGTGCCAGCAGCTATATGGTGGGCTTGGGCTACACCTTC,CASSYMVGLGYTF
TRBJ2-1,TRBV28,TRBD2,TGTGCCAGCAGGCGACTAGCGGGAGGCAACAATGAGCAGTTCTTC,CASRRLAGGNNEQFF
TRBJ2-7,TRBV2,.,TGTGCCAGCAGTGAAGGGAGCGAGCAGTACTTC,CASSEGSEQYF
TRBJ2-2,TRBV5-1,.,TGCGCCAGCAGCATCATGAATACAGGGAACGGGGAGCTGTTTTTT,CASSIMNTGNGELFF
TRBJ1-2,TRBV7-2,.,TGTGCCAGCAGTTCACGGTGGAGGGAAGATGGCTACACCTTC,CASSSRWREDGYTF
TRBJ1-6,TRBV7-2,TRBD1,TGTGCCAGCAACGACAGGGGTTCACCCCTCCACTTT,CASNDRGSPLHF
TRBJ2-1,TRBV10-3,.,TGTGCCATCAGTGAGTCGAGCTACAATGAGCAGTTCTTC,CAISESSYNEQFF
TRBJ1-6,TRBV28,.,TGTGCCAGCAGTTTATCCGGTTTACCCCTCCACTTT,CASSLSGLPLHF
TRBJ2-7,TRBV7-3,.,TGTGCCAGCAGCTTAACCGGGACACTCAACGAGCAGTACTTC,CASSLTGTLNEQYF